This TCR beta chain was profiled in a study of regulatory T cells in long-lasting Graves disease. CDR1 is SGHDT and CDR2 is YYEEEE in the germline V gene. Trimming removed 4 bases from V and 2 bases from J; junction bases left unmatched: 8. This CDR3 is built from 15 residues. This clonotype was detected ten times or more. Sample time point: newly diagnosed GD, antithyroid drugs for less than 3 months. There was RNA extracted from PBMCs, and the TCR library was made from it. Arm-PCR of CDR3 regions with iRepertoire HTBI primers generated TCR beta libraries. TCRdb used MiXCR to reprocess the multiplex PCR reads, holding one entry per CDR3 protein. The profile covers 400,000 to 500,000 distinct CDR3 sequences, with around 13% appearing a single time and about 15% taken by the ten largest. The data also belong to a second study, concerning T cells in Graves' hyperthyroidism and ophthalmopathy. Turning to that study: Newly diagnosed hyperthyroidism, duration under 2 months, in patients aged 18 to 65.

Sequencing used peripheral blood mononuclear cells (PBMCs), obtained at new diagnosis, from a patient treated with antithyroid drugs. The J gene is TRBJ2-5, the V gene TRBV5-6; 7 nucleotides align to TRBD1. The sequence came from a woman aged 45-59 years with Graves disease. In DNA, the CDR3 is TGTGCCAGCAGCCTTAAGGCCAGGGGGCAAGAGACCCAGTACTTC. Translated: CASSLKARGQETQYF. The whole variable domain, filled in from reference TRBV5-6 and TRBJ2-5, reads DAGVTQSPTHLIKTRGQQVTLRCSPKSGHDTVSWYQQALGQGPQFIFQYYEEEERQRGNFPDRFSGHQFPNYSSELNVNALLLGDSALYLCASSLKARGQETQYFGPGTRLLVL.